The text below deals with one T cell receptor (beta chain). The CDR3 consists of 15 residues. From germline, CDR1 is MNHEY and CDR2 SVGAGI. V trimming: 6 bases; J trimming: 1 base; junction bases outside the gene matches: 4. This entry is derived from a study of CD8 T cells in Susac syndrome. Reverse transcription of roughly 0.45 to 1 ug RNA was carried out with random hexamers. TCRdb analysed the immunoSEQ multiplex PCR reads with MiXCR anew, one entry per CDR3 protein. The sample has around 150,000 distinct CDR3 sequences, around 93% seen once. The sequence derives from a human donor with Susac syndrome. The specimen was CD8+ T cells from PBMCs. The J gene is TRBJ2-3, the V gene TRBV6-5; 10 bases are a match to TRBD2. Written as DNA, the CDR3 is TGTGCCAGCAGCCCCGGGACTAGCGGCACAGATACGCAGTATTTT. Its translation is CASSPGTSGTDTQYF.